This T cell receptor (beta chain) emerged from a study of blood T cell repertoires in COVID-19. For the study at large: Sites across the United States, Italy and Spain contributed samples from acute and convalescent COVID-19. PBMCs, B-cell-depleted T cells, or T cells provided the cDNA or gDNA that made up the material.

As processed by the authors: Amplifying reference gene primers gave estimates of nucleated cell counts. Measured with immunoSEQ multiplex PCR; TCRdb has only the in-frame clones, and not every one. That table is the source of V, J and clone size, and D and trimming were worked out from the DNA. The data hold 100,000 to 150,000 clones, with 65% to 85% observed a single time. Between the trimmed V and J ends, which lost 7 bases and 4 bases, there was a span of 14 bases. The CDR3 extends over 14 amino acids. From germline, CDR1 is MDHEN and CDR2 SYDVKM. This chain joins TRBV28 and TRBJ2-1; TRBD1 might be the D (6 bases). What was sequenced was peripheral blood. This TCR was sampled from a woman aged 70-85 years with acute or convalescent COVID-19. This CDR3 reads CASTLWGQYNEQFF. In nucleotides, the CDR3 is TGTGCCAGCACGTTGTGGGGACAATACAATGAGCAGTTCTTC.